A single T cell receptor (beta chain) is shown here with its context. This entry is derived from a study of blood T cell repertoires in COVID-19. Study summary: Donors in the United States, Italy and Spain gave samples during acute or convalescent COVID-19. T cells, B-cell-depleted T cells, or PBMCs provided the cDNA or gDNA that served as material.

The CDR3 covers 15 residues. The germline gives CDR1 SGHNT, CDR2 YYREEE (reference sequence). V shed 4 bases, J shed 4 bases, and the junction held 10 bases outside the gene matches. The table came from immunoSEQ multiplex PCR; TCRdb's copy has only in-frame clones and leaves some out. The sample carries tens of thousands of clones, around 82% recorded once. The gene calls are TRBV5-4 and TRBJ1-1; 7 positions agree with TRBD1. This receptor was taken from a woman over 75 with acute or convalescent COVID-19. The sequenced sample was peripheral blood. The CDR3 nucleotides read TGTGCCAGCAGCGGACAGGCGGGGTGGGTCACTGAAGCTTTCTTT. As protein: CASSGQAGWVTEAFF.